This passage covers 13 T cell receptor beta chains from one sample sequenced in a study of CDR3 diversity in severe acne. TCRdb re-called the PCR reads with MiXCR, one entry per CDR3 protein. The sample yields around 94,000 distinct CDR3 sequences, roughly half seen once. The sample consisted of blood. These receptors came from a male donor with acne.

In its sample, this clonotype was seen once. The chain is built from TRBV20-1 and TRBJ2-6; weak D call: TRBD2 (6 bases). The germline gives CDR1 DFQATT, CDR2 SNEGSKA (reference sequence). The V gene lost 4 bases and the J gene lost 4 bases, with 8 bases spanning the gap. The CDR3 extends over 13 amino acids. The CDR3 DNA reads as TGCAGTGCTATTGCGGGAGGGGCCAACGTCCTGACTTTC. This translates into CSAIAGGANVLTF.

The chain links TRBV7-8 to TRBJ2-3; TRBD2 aligns across 11 bases. The CDR3 spans 18 residues. CDR1 SGHVS and CDR2 FQNEAQ come from the germline V gene. Losses at the gene ends were 6 bases for V and 0 bases for J; bases not matched to a gene: 11. CDR3 region: CASRDSGRAYRSTDTQYF. The CDR3 nucleotides are TGTGCCAGCAGGGATAGCGGGAGGGCCTACCGGAGCACAGATACGCAGTATTTT. Full variable domain (outside the CDR3, taken from reference TRBV7-8 and TRBJ2-3): GAGVSQSPRYKVAKRGQDVALRCDPISGHVSLFWYQQALGQGPEFLTYFQNEAQLDKSGLPSDRFFAERPEGSVSTLKIQRTQQEDSAVYLCASRDSGRAYRSTDTQYFGPGTRLTVL.

The chain couples TRBV5-1 to TRBJ2-7; 9 bases fit TRBD1. With 3 bases clipped from V and 3 bases from J, the junction kept 4 bases outside the gene matches. Germline CDR1 reads SGHRS; CDR2 reads YFSETQ. The CDR3 covers 14 residues. The CDR3 region is CASSSTGGGYEQYF. CDR3 in DNA: TGCGCCAGCAGCTCTACAGGGGGCGGCTACGAGCAGTACTTC.

This clonotype occurred a few times. The genes are TRBV10-2 and TRBJ2-3; D is unresolved. V was cut by 2 bases and J by 8 bases, with 14 bases left in between. Germline V lookup: CDR1 WSHSY, CDR2 SAAADI. The CDR3 length is 14 residues. CDR3 sequence reads: CASSEGLEIATQYF. The CDR3 nucleotides read TGCGCCAGCAGTGAGGGGCTAGAGATCGCTACGCAGTATTTT.

The gene calls are TRBV24-1 and TRBJ2-2; unclear D gene. Between the trimmed V and J ends, which lost 4 bases and 2 bases, there was a span of 13 bases. Germline lookup yields CDR1 KGHDR and CDR2 SFDVKD. The CDR3 has 16 amino acids. Written as DNA, the CDR3 is TGTGCCACCAGTGAAGGTGTACATAAAAACACCGGGGAGCTGTTTTTT. Protein: CATSEGVHKNTGELFF.

This clonotype was detected once. This chain uses TRBV20-1 with TRBJ1-2; TRBD1 might be the D (5 bases). The CDR3 extends over 13 amino acids. Trimming cost V 5 bases and J 5 bases, with 15 bases left between them. Per the germline V gene, CDR1 is DFQATT and CDR2 is SNEGSKA (reference sequence). CDR3 nucleotides: TGCAGTGCTTTGGGACTGAACGTTTATGGCTACACCTTC. It encodes CSALGLNVYGYTF.

About this clonotype: A much larger clonotype is one base distant, so this may be a read error. The genes are TRBV6-5 and TRBJ2-5; 7 nucleotides match TRBD2. This CDR3 spans 14 amino acids. Germline assignment: CDR1 MNHEY and CDR2 SVGAGI. CDR3 DNA: TGTGCCAGCAGATCAGGGAGGGCTAGAGAGACCCAGTGCTTC. This encodes CASRSGRARETQCF.

This clonotype was picked up many times. This CDR3 reads CASSQAGTGEQKLFF. The CDR3 bases are TGCGCCAGCAGCCAAGCTGGGACAGGGGAGCAAAAACTGTTTTTT. This sequence joins TRBV4-3 and TRBJ1-4; 10 nucleotides line up with TRBD1. V was clipped by 1 base and J by 9 bases; unmatched bases: 5. Germline V gene lookup returns CDR1 LGHNA and CDR2 YSLEER. This CDR3 comprises 15 residues.

This clonotype appeared many times. This chain links TRBV7-9 with TRBJ2-7; 8 bases align to TRBD1. The length of the CDR3 is 17 residues. Germline V CDR1 and CDR2: SEHNR, FQNEAQ (reference sequence). Germline trimming cut 5 bases from V and 3 bases from J; bases unmatched to any gene: 15. The CDR3 nucleotides read TGTGCCAGCAGCGCCTTAGACGGACAGGGTAACGACTACGAGCAGTACTTC. Encoded protein: CASSALDGQGNDYEQYF.

The chain uses TRBV7-9 and TRBJ2-7; tentatively, D is TRBD2 (5 bases). CDR1 and CDR2 from the germline V gene are SEHNR and FQNEAQ (reference sequence). The CDR3 runs 13 residues. The ends were cut back, 8 bases at V and 1 base at J, with 12 bases in the middle. The CDR3 region is CASGPPGSYEQYF. CDR3 nucleotide sequence: TGTGCCAGCGGCCCCCCGGGATCCTACGAGCAGTACTTC.

The chain recombines TRBV15 with TRBJ2-7; 7 nucleotides line up with TRBD2. With 3 bases clipped from V and 3 bases from J, the junction kept 11 bases outside the gene matches. The CDR3 covers 16 residues. Germline values: CDR1 LNHNV, CDR2 YYDKDF (reference sequence). The CDR3 reads CATSSLYGRANYEQYF. CDR3 bases: TGTGCCACCAGCAGCTTGTATGGGAGGGCCAACTACGAGCAGTACTTC.

The rearrangement uses TRBV12-3 or TRBV12-4 and TRBJ2-7; the D is unclear. V lost 6 bases and J lost 3, with 12 bases in between. This CDR3 is 13 amino acids long. CDR3 amino acids: CASSRSGFYEQYF. The CDR3 DNA sequence: TGTGCCAGCAGCCGGTCGGGCTTCTACGAGCAGTACTTC.

Within the sample, this clonotype is medium-sized. At one boundary the junction diverges from the germline segment, which might be a read error. The chain uses TRBV7-9 and TRBJ2-1; D is possibly TRBD2 (7 bases). Germline CDR1 and CDR2: SEHNR and FQNEAQ (reference sequence). This CDR3 comprises 13 residues. CDR3 sequence reads: CASRLGGGNEQFF. The CDR3 DNA reads TGTGCTAGCAGACTGGGAGGGGGCAATGAGCAGTTCTTC.